This T cell receptor beta chain derives from a study of a mutant IDH1 vaccine in newly diagnosed glioma. Study outcomes and limitations: Immune responses induced by the vaccine were seen in 93.3% of patients, spanning multiple MHC alleles.

Clones were read by immunoSEQ multiplex PCR, and TCRdb kept only the in-frame ones, dropping some. The sample holds over 30,000 clones, around four fifths seen once. Germline CDR1 and CDR2: MNHEY and SMNVEV (reference sequence). Trimming took 7 bases from V and 5 from J; bases not matched to a gene: 10. This CDR3 has 15 amino acids. Regarding time point: baseline, week 1 (first vaccination visit). Treatment here: pre-vaccination baseline after standard-of-care therapy. New WHO grade 3 or 4 IDH1-mutant, ATRX-lost astrocytomas were present in all donors. Notes on this clone: Its antigen is undetermined.

The receptor was derived from a man in his forties or fifties with glioma. Some clones in this sample may be carry-over from other donors' samples. This chain links TRBV27 with TRBJ2-2, with 7 bases that match TRBD2. The material was peripheral blood mononuclear cells (PBMCs), obtained from a glioma patient treated with radiotherapy, temozolomide or both. The CDR3 DNA follows: TGTGCCAGCAAACTCACAGCGGGAAAAACCGGGGAGCTGTTTTTT. It translates to CASKLTAGKTGELFF.